This is a list of T cell receptor beta chains from one sample in a study of blood T cell repertoires in COVID-19. This table comes from immunoSEQ multiplex PCR, and its TCRdb copy is limited to in-frame clones, with some not included. The repertoire consists of 100,000 to 120,000 clones, with roughly 82% occurring once and the leading ten covering 16%. The sample consisted of peripheral blood. The receptors were gathered from an older woman with acute or convalescent COVID-19. CDR3s include the opening cysteine and the closing phenylalanine or tryptophan. The order of the fields is CDR3 protein, clone size, J gene, V gene. Only some rows state a clone size, as once, few, many or a class for expanded clones.

CDR3: CASSLDGSGDTQYF; size: .; J: TRBJ2-3; V: TRBV11-3
CDR3: CASSAGTATNEKLFF; size: .; J: TRBJ1-4; V: TRBV9
CDR3: CASSFMNTEAFF; size: .; J: TRBJ1-1; V: TRBV7-9
CDR3: CSVGRGTGGLETQYF; size: .; J: TRBJ2-5; V: TRBV29-1
CDR3: CSVETGPSYNEQFF; size: .; J: TRBJ2-1; V: TRBV29-1
CDR3: CASSFSGRYNSPLHF; size: .; J: TRBJ1-6; V: TRBV28
CDR3: CASSLGGQASTDTQYF; size: .; J: TRBJ2-3; V: TRBV7-2
CDR3: CASSQRGHGYTF; size: .; J: TRBJ1-2; V: TRBV3-1/TRBV3-2
CDR3: CASSPPLAGGIQETQYF; size: .; J: TRBJ2-5; V: TRBV18
CDR3: CASSPHPGAYEQYF; size: medium-sized; J: TRBJ2-7; V: TRBV7-3
CDR3: CASSLFPGGSSGNTIYF; size: medium-sized; J: TRBJ1-3; V: TRBV5-1
CDR3: CASSRTTGLYNSPLHF; size: once; J: TRBJ1-6; V: TRBV19
CDR3: CATSRADGPGTPYEQYF; size: .; J: TRBJ2-7; V: TRBV15
CDR3: CASSFLTGAANYGYTF; size: many; J: TRBJ1-2; V: TRBV5-1
CDR3: CASPSPGGRTGELFF; size: .; J: TRBJ2-2; V: TRBV18